This TCR beta chain comes out of a study of post-analysis software for immune sequencing data (dated by TCRdb to between 2015 and 2017). With regard to the full study: Recorded disease courses included relapsing-remitting, secondary progressive and progressive-relapsing multiple sclerosis, with some patients lacking subtype annotation. A subset of samples was prepared in parallel using single-end sample barcoding, then pooled and co-amplified after Illumina adapter ligation. Patient repertoires were compared against around 10 previously published healthy control repertoires from donors aged 6 to 25 years.

Broad study findings and their caveats: The multiple sclerosis patient group was slightly younger than the control group. Multiple sclerosis patients had significantly lower normalized Chao1 diversity than controls, a result that suggests substantial peripheral T-cell clonal expansion. Strong co-clustering of samples prepared in the same batch was shown by direct clustering with F measure, prompting a batch-effect correction. Patients showed significantly higher frequencies than controls for about 5 TRBV segments, among them TRBV5-6, TRBV5-1 and TRBV20-1.

This clonotype came up once. Its binding antigen is unknown. The input lacks base qualities; no much larger clone sits a single base away. CDR1 and CDR2, per the germline V gene (reference sequence), are DFQATT and SNEGSKA. Measured from the cysteine to the phenylalanine, the CDR3 is 13 residues long. The entry retains the CDR3 DNA only, 39 bases that are in frame from base 1. V is pruned by 5 bases and J by 1 base, leaving 2 bases of the junction without a gene match. Receptors were amplified or captured by PCR. TCRdb records Illumina HiSeq 2500 as the sequencer. To reduce PCR and sequencing biases, unique molecular identifiers were built into the TCR beta cDNA libraries. Per 1 to 10 million input T cells, 500,000 or so cDNA molecules were obtained, such that each molecule approximated one T cell. The same protocol used for the earlier healthy control dataset was applied to prepare and sequence the patient libraries. Within a given batch, samples were prepared together, multiplexed and sequenced on the same HiSeq lane. From the authors' description of their analysis: Raw barcoded reads were processed with MIGEC, and single-read molecular identifier groups were discarded before consensus assembly and CDR3 extraction. VDJtools was used for post-analysis of the clonotype tables, and diversity was normalized by down-sampling every dataset to the size of the smallest sample. In repertoire overlap clustering, CDR3 amino acid sequences, but not nucleotide sequences, were matched to correct batch-related cross-sample contamination. TCRdb itself trimmed the public reads at Q25 with fastp, ran MiXCR and retained productive beta chains. Every CDR3 protein is listed once, alongside the most common genes and DNA of its rows. The V and J calls follow TCRdb's processing rather than the paper's. The sample data list roughly 650,000 distinct CDR3 sequences, and 55% to 60% of these were observed just once. The ten largest clones capture approximately 10% of the sample.

To demonstrate the VDJtools post-analysis software, the study profiled TCR beta repertoires from the peripheral blood of about 13 young patients with multiple sclerosis. Multiple sclerosis patients were children and adolescents aged 6 to 15 years. The chain couples TRBV20-1 to TRBJ2-3; 8 bases in the middle match TRBD2. The origin of this receptor is a girl between 2 and 10 years old with multiple sclerosis. Input material: blood. The sequenced DNA: TGCAGTGCTTCGACTAGCGGCACAGATACGCAGTATTTT. The resulting protein is CSASTSGTDTQYF.